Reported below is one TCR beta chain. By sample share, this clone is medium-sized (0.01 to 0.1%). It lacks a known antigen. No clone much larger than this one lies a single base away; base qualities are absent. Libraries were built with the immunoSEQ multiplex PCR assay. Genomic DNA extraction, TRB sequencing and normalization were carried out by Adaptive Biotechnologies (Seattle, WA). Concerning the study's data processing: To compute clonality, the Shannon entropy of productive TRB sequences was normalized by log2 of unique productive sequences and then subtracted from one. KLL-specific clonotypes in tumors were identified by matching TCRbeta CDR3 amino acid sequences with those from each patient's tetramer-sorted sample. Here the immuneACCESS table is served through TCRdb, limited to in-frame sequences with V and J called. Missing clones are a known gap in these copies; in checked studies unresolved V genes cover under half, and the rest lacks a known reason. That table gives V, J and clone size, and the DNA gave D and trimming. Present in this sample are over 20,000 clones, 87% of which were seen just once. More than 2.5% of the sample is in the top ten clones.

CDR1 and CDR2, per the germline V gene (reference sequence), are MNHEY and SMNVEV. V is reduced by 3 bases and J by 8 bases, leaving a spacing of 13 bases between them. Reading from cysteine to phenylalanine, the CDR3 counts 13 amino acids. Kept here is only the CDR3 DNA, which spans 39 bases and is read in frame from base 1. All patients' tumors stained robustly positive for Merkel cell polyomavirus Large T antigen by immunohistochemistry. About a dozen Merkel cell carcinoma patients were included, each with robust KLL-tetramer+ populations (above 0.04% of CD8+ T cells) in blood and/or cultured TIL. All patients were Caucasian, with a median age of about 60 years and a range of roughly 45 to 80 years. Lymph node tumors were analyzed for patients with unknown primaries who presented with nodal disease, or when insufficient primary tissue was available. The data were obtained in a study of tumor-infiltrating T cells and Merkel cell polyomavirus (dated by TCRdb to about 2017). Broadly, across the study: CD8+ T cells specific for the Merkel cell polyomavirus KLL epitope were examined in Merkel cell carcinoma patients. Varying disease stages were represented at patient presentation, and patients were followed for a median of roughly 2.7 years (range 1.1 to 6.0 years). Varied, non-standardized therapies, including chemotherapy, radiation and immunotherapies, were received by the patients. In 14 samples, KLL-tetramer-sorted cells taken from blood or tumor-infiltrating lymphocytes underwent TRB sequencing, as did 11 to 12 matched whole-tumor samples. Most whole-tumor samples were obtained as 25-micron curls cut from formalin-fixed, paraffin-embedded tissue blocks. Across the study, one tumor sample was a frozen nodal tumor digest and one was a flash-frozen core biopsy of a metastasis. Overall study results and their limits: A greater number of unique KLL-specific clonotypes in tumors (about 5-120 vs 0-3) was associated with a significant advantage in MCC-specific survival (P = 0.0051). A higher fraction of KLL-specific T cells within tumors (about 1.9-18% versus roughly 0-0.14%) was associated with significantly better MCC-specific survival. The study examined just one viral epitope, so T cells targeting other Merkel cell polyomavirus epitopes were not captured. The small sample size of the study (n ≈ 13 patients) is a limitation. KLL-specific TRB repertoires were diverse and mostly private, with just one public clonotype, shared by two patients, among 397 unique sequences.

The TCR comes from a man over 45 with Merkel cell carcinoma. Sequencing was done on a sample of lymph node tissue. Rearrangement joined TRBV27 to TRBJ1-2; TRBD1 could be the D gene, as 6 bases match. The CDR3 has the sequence CASSLRGAPGYTF. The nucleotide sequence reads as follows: TGTGCCAGCAGTTTGCGGGGGGCGCCCGGCTACACCTTC.